The clone carrying this T cell receptor (beta chain) has only a few counts. Its antigen is still unknown. This clone may be a read error of a much larger clone one base away. The missing CDR3 end, 3 residues past where the read stops, is filled in from the germline J gene. These data are taken from a study of T cell clonality in common variable immunodeficiency. Heparinized whole blood, about 5 to 9 ml, came from each donor. CVID and control samples used equivalent genomic DNA input. This table comes from immunoSEQ multiplex PCR, and its TCRdb copy is limited to in-frame clones, with some not included. This sample shows some 50,000 clones and no singletons; roughly 6% rests with the ten largest. General study points: Shared TCRbeta clones were fewer between CVID subjects than controls. CVID subjects showed higher TCRbeta clonality than healthy controls.

In germline, CDR1 is SEHNR, CDR2 FQNEAQ (reference sequence). The CDR3 runs to 15 residues. The rearrangement uses TRBV7-9 and TRBJ2-3, with 9 bases identical to TRBD1. Material: peripheral blood mononuclear cells. This TCR came from a person between 18 and 75 years old in good health. The CDR3 sequence: CASSSPGQGNQPQYF. The sequenced CDR3 bases are TGTGCCAGCAGCTCGCCGGGACAGGGAAATCAGCCG.